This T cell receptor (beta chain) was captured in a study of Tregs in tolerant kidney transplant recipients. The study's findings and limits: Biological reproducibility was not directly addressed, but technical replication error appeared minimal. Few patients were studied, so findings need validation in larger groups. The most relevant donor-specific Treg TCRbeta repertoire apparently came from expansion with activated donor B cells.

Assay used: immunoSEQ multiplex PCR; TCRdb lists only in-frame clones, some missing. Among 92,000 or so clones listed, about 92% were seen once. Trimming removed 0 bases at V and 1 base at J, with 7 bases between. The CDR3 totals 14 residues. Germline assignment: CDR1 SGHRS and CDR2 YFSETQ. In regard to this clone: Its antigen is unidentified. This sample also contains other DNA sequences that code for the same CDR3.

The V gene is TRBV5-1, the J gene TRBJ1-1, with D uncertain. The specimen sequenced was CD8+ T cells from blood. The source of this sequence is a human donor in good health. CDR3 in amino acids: CASSLGQQNTEAFF. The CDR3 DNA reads TGCGCCAGCAGCTTGGGCCAACAGAACACTGAAGCTTTCTTT.